These T cell receptor beta chains were read from a single sample in a study of blood T cell repertoires in COVID-19. Libraries were prepared by immunoSEQ multiplex PCR; TCRdb keeps only in-frame clonotypes and omits some of them. The data hold roughly 290,000 clones, with 80% to 85% observed a single time. Sequenced sample: peripheral blood. These receptors came from a person aged 65-85 years with COVID-19, enrolled during active disease. Both conserved end residues are part of each CDR3. D genes are given only for firm matches. Not every row has a clone size; where given, it reads once, few, many or a size class.

J gene,V gene,clone size,D gene,CDR3 protein,CDR3 DNA
TRBJ2-1,TRBV5-1,few,TRBD2,CASSPMTSGEYNEQFF,TGCGCCAGCAGCCCCATGACTAGCGGGGAATACAATGAGCAGTTCTTC
TRBJ2-1,TRBV6-2/TRBV6-3,.,TRBD2,CASSGAGTSGVLSYNEQFF,TGTGCCAGCAGTGGGGCCGGGACTAGCGGGGTACTATCCTACAATGAGCAGTTCTTC
TRBJ2-3,TRBV7-2,.,TRBD2,CASSHTSGGPSTDTQYF,TGTGCCAGCAGTCACACTAGCGGGGGACCAAGCACAGATACGCAGTATTTT
TRBJ1-1,TRBV6-5,once,TRBD1,CASRDRGSGEAFF,TGTGCCAGCAGGGACAGGGGTTCGGGTGAAGCTTTCTTT
TRBJ1-2,TRBV19,.,.,CASRFPAGNYGYTF,TGTGCCAGTAGGTTCCCCGCGGGGAACTATGGCTACACCTTC
TRBJ1-2,TRBV28,.,.,CASKSGGRTYGYTF,TGTGCCAGCAAGTCGGGGGGCAGGACCTATGGCTACACCTTC
TRBJ1-1,TRBV9,.,.,CASSVEAVMMNTEAFF,TGTGCCAGCAGCGTTGAGGCAGTAATGATGAACACTGAAGCTTTCTTT
TRBJ1-4,TRBV7-9,few,TRBD1,CASSLRTGGGEKLFF,TGTGCCAGCAGCTTGCGGACAGGGGGTGGTGAAAAACTGTTTTTT
TRBJ1-2,TRBV1,.,.,CTSSQTHKANYGYTF,TGCACCAGCAGCCAAACACATAAAGCTAACTATGGCTACACCTTC
TRBJ2-1,TRBV28,.,.,CASRNGGSYNEQFF,TGTGCCAGCAGGAACGGGGGCTCCTACAATGAGCAGTTCTTC
TRBJ2-3,TRBV4-3,.,.,CASSQDALGVGGIRADTQYF,TGCGCCAGCAGCCAAGATGCTTTGGGAGTAGGCGGGATCAGAGCAGATACGCAGTATTTT
TRBJ2-1,TRBV6-5,.,TRBD2,CASRKGTSADEQFF,TGTGCCAGCAGAAAGGGGACTAGTGCAGATGAGCAGTTCTTC
TRBJ2-5,TRBV29-1,.,.,CSVGMRETQYF,TGCAGCGTTGGAATGCGGGAGACCCAGTACTTC
TRBJ1-5,TRBV28,.,.,CASNPSGVQPQHF,TGTGCCAGCAACCCTTCAGGGGTCCAGCCCCAGCATTTT
TRBJ2-7,TRBV4-1,.,TRBD1,CASSHDRGPYEQYF,TGCGCCAGCAGCCACGACAGGGGGCCCTACGAGCAGTACTTC
TRBJ2-3,TRBV28,few,TRBD2,CASSSPIRTSGSADTQYF,TGTGCCAGCAGTTCTCCCATCCGGACTAGCGGGAGTGCAGATACGCAGTATTTT
TRBJ2-3,TRBV6-2/TRBV6-3,.,.,CASSYSMGRRSTDTQYF,TGTGCCAGCAGTTACTCGATGGGGAGGAGAAGCACAGATACGCAGTATTTT
TRBJ1-6,TRBV28,.,TRBD1,CASSLGTGSSYNSPLHF,TGTGCCAGCAGTTTAGGGACAGGTAGCTCCTATAATTCACCCCTCCACTTT
TRBJ2-5,TRBV18,.,.,CASSPGRKDGETQYF,TGTGCCAGCTCACCGGGCCGAAAAGACGGAGAGACCCAGTACTTC
TRBJ1-2,TRBV12-3/TRBV12-4,.,.,CASSLQGSSGYTF,TGTGCCAGCAGTTTACAGGGGAGCAGTGGCTACACCTTC
TRBJ2-3,TRBV6-5,.,TRBD1,CASTRTGGSTDTQYF,TGTGCCAGCACCCGGACAGGGGGCAGCACAGATACGCAGTATTTT
TRBJ2-1,TRBV4-2,.,.,CASSHSRNSSYNEQFF,TGTGCCAGCAGCCACAGCCGGAACAGCTCCTACAATGAGCAGTTCTTC